Following are 26 T cell receptor beta chains from one sample sequenced in a study of CD8 T cells in Susac syndrome. Reverse transcription of roughly 0.5 to 1 ug RNA was carried out with random hexamers. TCRdb itself ran the immunoSEQ multiplex PCR reads through MiXCR, one entry per CDR3 protein. This sample has a few hundred thousand distinct CDR3 sequences; about 95% occur once, and the top ten carry less than 0.095%. Sequenced material: CD4+ T cells from PBMCs. These receptors originate from a human donor with multiple sclerosis.

This chain joins TRBV30 and TRBJ1-4; D is possibly TRBD1 (6 bases). Germline values: CDR1 GTSNPN, CDR2 SVGIG (reference sequence). Trimming stripped 2 bases from V and 7 bases from J, with 26 bases between. The CDR3 has 18 residues. This chain's CDR3 is CAWSLLGTRGRRSEKLFF. Written as DNA, the CDR3 is TGTGCCTGGAGTCTCCTCGGCACGAGGGGGAGACGGAGTGAAAAACTGTTTTTT.

This clonotype was observed once. V is TRBV29-1 and J is TRBJ2-7; TRBD1 agrees at 7 bases. With 7 bases clipped from V and 1 base from J, the junction kept 1 base outside the gene matches. Germline V gene data show CDR1 as SQVTM and CDR2 as ANQGSEA. The CDR3 is made up of 11 amino acids. CDR3 protein: CSAQGSYEQYF. CDR3 coding DNA: TGCAGCGCACAGGGGTCCTACGAGCAGTACTTC.

This chain uses TRBV4-1 with TRBJ2-3, with D unclear. CDR1 and CDR2 (germline): MGHRA, YSYEKL. V lost 1 base and J 1 base, leaving 9 bases between the germline ends. This CDR3 comprises 15 residues. The CDR3 sequence is CASSQGNPGTDTQYF. CDR3 sequence (DNA): TGCGCCAGCAGCCAAGGTAATCCGGGCACAGATACGCAGTATTTT.

J is TRBJ2-7 and V is TRBV28, with D possibly TRBD1 on 5 matching bases. With 6 bases removed from V and 4 bases from J, the gap between germline ends came to 22 bases. Germline-derived CDR1 and CDR2 are MDHEN and SYDVKM. The CDR3 runs 16 residues. CDR3 residues: CASRIAGFGDRYEQYF. As DNA, the CDR3 is TGTGCCAGCAGGATTGCCGGCTTCGGTGACAGATACGAGCAGTACTTC.

The chain combines TRBV6-1 with TRBJ1-1; D gene uncertain. The length of the CDR3 is 14 residues. V lost 2 bases, J lost 1 base, and 8 bases lay in between. Germline-derived CDR1 and CDR2 are MNHNS and SASEGT. As DNA, the CDR3 is TGTGCCAGCAGTGAACCGGGCAGGAACACTGAAGCTTTCTTT. Amino acid sequence: CASSEPGRNTEAFF.

This sequence joins TRBV28 and TRBJ2-7; 9 bases agree with TRBD1. V was pared by 5 bases and J by 6 bases, with 11 bases of the junction left unmatched. From germline, CDR1 is MDHEN and CDR2 SYDVKM. This CDR3 region has 15 residues. The chain's CDR3 is CASSEGGTGTGEQYF. The CDR3 DNA reads as TGTGCCAGCAGTGAAGGGGGGACAGGGACTGGCGAGCAGTACTTC.

The chain combines TRBV2 with TRBJ1-1; 11 bases map to TRBD1. Per germline, CDR1 SNHLY and CDR2 FYNNEI. The CDR3 contains 13 residues. Unmatched junction bases numbered 4, after V lost 8 bases and J lost 5 bases. The CDR3, as DNA: TGTGCCAGCGCTGGGACAGGGGGAACTGAAGCTTTCTTT. Translation gives CASAGTGGTEAFF. Using reference TRBV2 and TRBJ1-1 for the parts outside the CDR3, the full variable domain is EPEVTQTPSHQVTQMGQEVILRCVPISNHLYFYWYRQILGQKVEFLVSFYNNEISEKSEIFDDQFSVERPDGSNFTLKIRSTKLEDSAMYFCASAGTGGTEAFFGQGTRLTVV.

The V gene is TRBV27, the J gene TRBJ2-3; a possible D gene is TRBD2 (5 bases). Germline V gene sequence: CDR1 MNHEY, CDR2 SMNVEV (reference sequence). The CDR3 contains 15 residues. The V gene lost 6 bases and the J gene lost 6 bases, with 19 bases spanning the gap. CDR3 DNA sequence: TGTGCCAGCAGACGGCGCTCCGGGGTAGGGGATACGCAGTATTTT. Protein: CASRRRSGVGDTQYF.

The genes are TRBV5-1 and TRBJ2-7; unclear D gene. Trimming took 4 bases from V and 0 from J, leaving 11 bases between them. In germline, CDR1 is SGHRS, CDR2 YFSETQ. The CDR3 has 14 residues. The CDR3, as DNA: TGCGCCAGCAGCCCCTCACCGAGCTCCTACGAGCAGTACTTC. Protein: CASSPSPSSYEQYF.

This clonotype is a singleton in its sample. The rearrangement joins TRBV4-2 to TRBJ2-3; TRBD2 aligns across 8 bases. Germline loops: CDR1 LGHNA, CDR2 YNFKEQ. The CDR3 spans 17 residues. The trim removed 0 bases at V and 5 bases at J, leaving 10 bases unmatched. For the CDR3, the DNA is TGTGCCAGCAGCCAAGAGGTCGCGGGGGGTTTGGGAGATACGCAGTATTTT. This translates into CASSQEVAGGLGDTQYF.

The rearrangement joins TRBV9 to TRBJ1-2, with D uncertain. Germline V lookup: CDR1 SGDLS, CDR2 YYNGEE. The CDR3 is 14 amino acids. V gave up 0 bases and J gave up 3 bases, with 9 bases separating them. The CDR3 DNA reads as TGTGCCAGCAGCGTAGGGGGAATCGACTATGGCTACACCTTC. Translating it yields CASSVGGIDYGYTF.

The chain joins TRBV7-3 to TRBJ2-3; 8 nucleotides line up with TRBD1. From germline, CDR1 is SGHTA and CDR2 FQGTGA. The CDR3 length is 15 residues. V lost 6 bases to trimming and J lost 1 base; unmatched junction nucleotides: 6. The CDR3 spells CASRDPGQGTDTQYF. The CDR3 DNA reads TGTGCCAGCAGGGATCCGGGACAGGGCACAGATACGCAGTATTTT.

This chain connects TRBV9 to TRBJ1-2, with a possible D match to TRBD1 (5 bases). V was cut by 0 bases and J by 8 bases, with 14 bases left in between. This CDR3 is 14 amino acids long. Germline-derived CDR1 and CDR2 are SGDLS and YYNGEE. CDR3 bases: TGTGCCAGCAGCGTAGCAGCGACAGAGAGGGGCTACACCTTC. Amino acids: CASSVAATERGYTF. Full variable domain (rest looked up from reference TRBV9 and TRBJ1-2): DSGVTQTPKHLITATGQRVTLRCSPRSGDLSVYWYQQSLDQGLQFLIQYYNGEERAKGNILERFSAQQFPDLHSELNLSSLELGDSALYFCASSVAATERGYTFGSGTRLTVV.

The chain employs TRBV20-1 and TRBJ1-2, with TRBD1 identical over 8 bases. Losses at the gene ends were 0 bases for V and 12 bases for J; bases not matched to a gene: 6. Germline V gives CDR1 DFQATT, CDR2 SNEGSKA (reference sequence). This CDR3 contains 12 residues. The CDR3: CSARETGDLHTF. The CDR3 coding sequence is TGCAGTGCTAGAGAGACAGGGGACCTTCACACCTTC.

The V gene is TRBV7-2, the J gene TRBJ1-1; possibly TRBD1 for D (5 bases). The V end was cut by 5 bases, the J end by 0 bases, with 10 bases between. The germline CDR1 and CDR2 sequences are SGHTA and FQGNSA. The CDR3 covers 14 residues. As DNA, the CDR3 is TGTGCCAGCAGCATTGGACACATGAACACTGAAGCTTTCTTT. As protein: CASSIGHMNTEAFF.

The rearrangement links TRBV11-2 to TRBJ2-5; weak D call: TRBD2 (6 bases). The CDR3 covers 11 residues. Per germline, CDR1 SGHAT and CDR2 FQNNGV. V was cut by 10 bases and J by 8 bases, with 14 bases left in between. The CDR3 sequence: CATRLGDTQYF. Here the CDR3 DNA reads TGTGCCACCAGACTAGGGGATACCCAGTACTTC. Using reference TRBV11-2 and TRBJ2-5 for the parts outside the CDR3, the full variable domain is EAGVAQSPRYKIIEKRQSVAFWCNPISGHATLYWYQQILGQGPKLLIQFQNNGVVDDSQLPKDRFSAERLKGVDSTLKIQPAKLEDSAVYLCATRLGDTQYFGPGTRLLVL.

The V gene is TRBV12-5, the J gene TRBJ1-1; D gene unclear. Looked up from germline, CDR1 is LGHNT and CDR2 is FRNRAP. V dropped 2 bases and J dropped 10 bases, with 8 bases sitting between them. This CDR3 spans 11 amino acids. For the CDR3, the DNA is TGTGCTAGTGGTTTGTACGGATCAGCTTTCTTT. Protein sequence: CASGLYGSAFF.

This chain's CDR3 is CASSSRQGAPKSGQPQHF. The CDR3 DNA follows: TGTGCCAGCAGTTCCAGACAGGGGGCCCCTAAATCGGGTCAGCCCCAGCATTTT. This chain uses TRBV27 with TRBJ1-5; 10 bases are a match to TRBD1. CDR3 size: 18 residues. J lost 6 bases, V lost 4 bases, and 15 bases had no gene match. Germline CDR1 is MNHEY and CDR2 is SMNVEV (reference sequence).

J is TRBJ2-7 and V is TRBV7-8; 8 bases are shared with TRBD1. The germline gives CDR1 SGHVS, CDR2 FQNEAQ. Trimming removed 5 bases from V and 3 bases from J; junction bases left unmatched: 9. The CDR3 is 15 amino acids. CDR3 nucleotide sequence: TGTGCCAGCAGCCCCCCTAAAGGGACAGGCTACGAGCAGTACTTC. It translates to CASSPPKGTGYEQYF. The full variable domain, completed using reference TRBV7-8 and TRBJ2-7, is GAGVSQSPRYKVAKRGQDVALRCDPISGHVSLFWYQQALGQGPEFLTYFQNEAQLDKSGLPSDRFFAERPEGSVSTLKIQRTQQEDSAVYLCASSPPKGTGYEQYFGPGTRLTVT.

V gene TRBV20-1 combines with J gene TRBJ2-2; D unclear. CDR3 length equals 12 residues. With 1 base removed from V and 2 bases from J, the gap between germline ends came to 2 bases. Germline V gives CDR1 DFQATT, CDR2 SNEGSKA (reference sequence). Here the CDR3 DNA reads TGCAGTGCTAGAGCTAACACCGGGGAGCTGTTTTTT. Translation: CSARANTGELFF.

The rearrangement links TRBV11-2 to TRBJ2-7; the D gene is possibly TRBD2 (6 bases). The germline V gene encodes CDR1 SGHAT and CDR2 FQNNGV. CDR3 size: 15 residues. The ends were cut back, 6 bases at V and 3 bases at J, with 18 bases in the middle. CDR3 DNA: TGTGCCAGCAGATGGACGGGTACCGGGAGCTACGAGCAGTACTTC. It specifies CASRWTGTGSYEQYF.

J is TRBJ2-5 and V is TRBV7-7; the D is unclear. Trimming left V 2 bases short and J 4 bases short, with 8 bases between. From germline, CDR1 is SSHAT and CDR2 FNYEAQ (reference sequence). This CDR3 region has 13 residues. The CDR3: CASSLIGSETQYF. In DNA form, the CDR3 reads TGTGCCAGCAGCTTAATAGGGTCAGAGACCCAGTACTTC.

CDR3 region: CSAQREATYEQYF. In DNA, the CDR3 is TGCAGTGCCCAGCGGGAGGCAACCTACGAGCAGTACTTC. The chain employs TRBV20-1 and TRBJ2-7; 9 nucleotides agree with TRBD2. V shed 6 bases and J 2 bases; nucleotides not matched to a gene: 5. There are 13 residues in the CDR3. CDR1 is DFQATT and CDR2 is SNEGSKA in the germline V gene (reference sequence).

J is TRBJ1-5 and V is TRBV12-3 or TRBV12-4; 7 bases map to TRBD1. This CDR3 contains 14 residues. The ends lost 5 bases at V and 3 bases at J; junction bases unmatched: 4. CDR3 residues: CASSGGQHNQPQHF. Written as DNA, the CDR3 is TGTGCCAGCAGTGGGGGACAGCACAATCAGCCCCAGCATTTT.

V is TRBV29-1 and J is TRBJ2-5; D remains unclear. From germline, CDR1 is SQVTM and CDR2 ANQGSEA. Trimming took 6 bases from V and 0 from J, leaving 8 bases between them. The CDR3 has 12 residues. The CDR3 sequence is CSVSPYQETQYF. In nucleotides, the CDR3 is TGCAGCGTCTCCCCGTACCAAGAGACCCAGTACTTC.

CDR3 sequence (DNA): TGTGCCAGCAGCGTAGAAATAGCGGGATACAATGAGCAGTTCTTC. Amino acid sequence: CASSVEIAGYNEQFF. The chain combines TRBV9 with TRBJ2-1, with 8 bases that match TRBD2. CDR1 is SGDLS and CDR2 is YYNGEE in the germline V gene. CDR3 length: 15 amino acids. The V and J ends lost 0 bases and 4 bases, in that order; junction bases with no gene match: 3.